These 15 T cell receptor beta chains share one sample of origin, sequenced in a study of T cell responses to AZD1222 COVID-19 vaccine. The protocol was immunoSEQ multiplex PCR, while the TCRdb copy is restricted to in-frame clones and leaves out a portion. The sample includes around 170,000 clones, 92% of them seen just once. This specimen was peripheral blood, taken 28 days after the second AZD1222 dose. These TCRs come from an adult who received the AZD1222 COVID-19 vaccine.

The chain combines TRBV27 with TRBJ2-7; 8 positions match TRBD1. The CDR3 is made up of 13 amino acids. The germline CDR1 and CDR2 sequences are MNHEY and SMNVEV (reference sequence). Trimming took 8 bases from V and 7 from J; bases not matched to a gene: 10. This CDR3 is CASGQGTSREQYF. The CDR3 bases are TGTGCCAGCGGACAGGGCACTTCTCGGGAGCAGTACTTC.

The rearrangement joins TRBV9 to TRBJ2-7, with 10 bases that match TRBD1. The CDR3 totals 15 residues. CDR1 is SGDLS, CDR2 YYNGEE, per germline. V dropped 3 bases and J dropped 7; count of bases not matched to a gene: 10. Here the CDR3 DNA reads TGTGCCAGCAGCGCCCTGGGACAGGGGATGGGAGAGCAGTACTTC. It translates to CASSALGQGMGEQYF.

This sequence joins TRBV7-2 and TRBJ2-7; D unresolved. CDR3 size: 13 residues. V lost 1 base and J 5 bases, leaving 9 bases between the germline ends. Per the germline V gene, CDR1 is SGHTA and CDR2 is FQGNSA. The CDR3 DNA reads as TGTGCCAGCAGCTTAGAAGGACGGAACGAGCAGTACTTC. Amino acids: CASSLEGRNEQYF.

This clone was detected only a few times. J is TRBJ2-5 and V is TRBV2; the match to TRBD1 covers 8 bases. The germline V gene encodes CDR1 SNHLY and CDR2 FYNNEI. The CDR3 is made up of 14 amino acids. The V and J ends lost 4 bases and 4 bases, in that order; junction bases with no gene match: 5. This CDR3 is CASSVLRGRETQYF. The CDR3 DNA sequence: TGTGCCAGCAGTGTCCTCAGGGGGCGAGAGACCCAGTACTTC.

The rearrangement joins TRBV15 to TRBJ1-2, with D perhaps matching TRBD1 (6 bases). Trimming took off 7 bases at V and 7 bases at J, with 10 bases between the two ends. This CDR3 region has 11 residues. Per germline, CDR1 LNHNV and CDR2 YYDKDF (reference sequence). DNA for the CDR3: TGTGCCACCACCGCACAGGGTGGCTACACCTTC. Its protein product is CATTAQGGYTF.

This clone was found once. This CDR3 is CASSPGGWDYGYTF. The CDR3, as DNA: TGTGCCAGCAGCCCGGGGGGTTGGGACTATGGCTACACCTTC. This chain uses TRBV3-1 (or the pseudogene TRBV3-2) with TRBJ1-2; tentative D call: TRBD1 (5 bases). CDR1 LGHDT and CDR2 YNNKEL come from the germline V gene (reference sequence). CDR3 length: 14 residues. Trimming took 4 bases from V and 3 from J, leaving 12 bases between them.

The CDR3 DNA is TGTGCCAGCAGTTACTCGGGACAGGGCTTGACTGAAGCTTTCTTT. It encodes CASSYSGQGLTEAFF. The rearrangement joins TRBV6-5 to TRBJ1-1; 9 bases align to TRBD1. Germline V lookup: CDR1 MNHEY, CDR2 SVGAGI. The CDR3 runs to 15 residues. The trim removed 0 bases at V and 5 bases at J, leaving 4 bases unmatched.

The chain combines TRBV3-1 (or the pseudogene TRBV3-2) with TRBJ2-7; D ambiguous. Trimming took off 0 bases at V and 1 base at J, with 7 bases between the two ends. CDR1 LGHDT and CDR2 YNNKEL come from the germline V gene (reference sequence). The CDR3 has 14 amino acids. CDR3 DNA: TGTGCCAGCAGCCAAGAAGGGCAGTCCTACGAGCAGTACTTC. Encoded protein: CASSQEGQSYEQYF.

This clone came up a few times. The chain links TRBV7-2 to TRBJ2-5, with D maybe TRBD1 (6 bases). Trimming cost V 2 bases and J 4 bases, with 14 bases left between them. The CDR3 has 15 amino acids. CDR1 and CDR2 from the germline V gene are SGHTA and FQGNSA. The CDR3 loop reads CASSLPTGHTETQYF. The CDR3 bases are TGTGCCAGCAGCTTACCCACGGGACACACAGAGACCCAGTACTTC.

In its sample, this clone was seen once. The chain employs TRBV5-1 and TRBJ1-3; D uncertain. Trimming pared 2 bases from V and 0 bases from J, leaving 9 bases between. CDR3 length: 15 residues. Germline V gene sequence: CDR1 SGHRS, CDR2 YFSETQ. This CDR3 reads CASSFSGSSGNTIYF. The CDR3 DNA reads TGCGCCAGCAGCTTTTCGGGTTCCTCTGGAAACACCATATATTTT. The full variable domain, rest sourced from reference TRBV5-1 and TRBJ1-3, is KAGVTQTPRYLIKTRGQQVTLSCSPISGHRSVSWYQQTPGQGLQFLFEYFSETQRNKGNFPGRFSGRQFSNSRSEMNVSTLELGDSALYLCASSFSGSSGNTIYFGEGSWLTVV.

The rearrangement joins TRBV6-2 or TRBV6-3 to TRBJ1-5; perhaps TRBD1 as D (6 bases). V was trimmed by 4 bases and J by 9 bases, leaving 13 bases between them. Germline V CDR1 and CDR2: MNHEY, SVGEGT. The CDR3 length is 13 residues. The CDR3 nucleotides read TGTGCCAGCAGTTCTCACAGGGAAAGGCCCCAGCATTTT. Translated: CASSSHRERPQHF.

This chain links TRBV3-1 (or the pseudogene TRBV3-2) with TRBJ2-3; TRBD2 matches at 12 bases. CDR3 length: 16 amino acids. Germline V gene sequence: CDR1 LGHDT, CDR2 YNNKEL (reference sequence). J was trimmed by 2 bases and V by 5 bases; bases with no gene match: 5. CDR3 sequence reads: CASSSRLAGVTDTQYF. For the CDR3, the DNA is TGTGCCAGCAGCTCTCGACTAGCGGGAGTCACAGATACGCAGTATTTT.

V and J are TRBV3-1 (or the pseudogene TRBV3-2) and TRBJ1-3; D call uncertain. Germline V gene lookup returns CDR1 LGHDT and CDR2 YNNKEL (reference sequence). The germline V and J ends were trimmed by 4 bases and 4 bases, with 14 bases remaining between them. The CDR3 contains 15 residues. The CDR3 protein is CASSLGLGQGNTIYF. The CDR3 DNA reads TGTGCCAGCAGCCTAGGACTAGGTCAAGGAAACACCATATATTTT.

This clone was recorded a few times. This chain joins TRBV15 and TRBJ1-4, with 7 bases that match TRBD1. CDR1 LNHNV and CDR2 YYDKDF come from the germline V gene (reference sequence). V lost 7 bases, J lost 3 bases, and 8 bases stayed unmatched. The CDR3 spans 15 residues. The chain's CDR3 is CATNAGDSSNEKLFF. The CDR3 region has the DNA TGTGCCACCAACGCCGGGGACAGTTCTAATGAAAAACTGTTTTTT.

The gene calls are TRBV28 and TRBJ1-2; D may be TRBD1 (6 bases). Trimming stripped 6 bases from V and 4 bases from J, with 15 bases between. CDR1 and CDR2 from the germline V gene are MDHEN and SYDVKM. The CDR3 sequence is 14 residues long. The CDR3 nucleotides are TGTGCCAGCAGCCAGGACAGTTCGGGCTATGGCTACACCTTC. It is translated as CASSQDSSGYGYTF.